Each of the 5 T cell receptor beta chains below was sequenced from the same sample in a study of blood T cell repertoires in COVID-19. Repertoires were generated with immunoSEQ multiplex PCR, while TCRdb's copy carries only in-frame clones and drops some. This repertoire shows about 400,000 clones, 70% to 90% found once; its top ten account for around 2.1%. Material: PBMCs or T cells enriched from blood (not recorded which). The source of these receptors is a woman aged 40 to 55 with acute COVID-19.

J is TRBJ2-5 and V is TRBV6-6, with 7 bases identical to TRBD1. The V and J ends lost 6 bases and 0 bases, in that order; junction bases with no gene match: 4. The CDR3 has 14 amino acids. Germline V gene lookup returns CDR1 MNHNY and CDR2 SVGAGI (reference sequence). CDR3 DNA: TGTGCCAGCAGGAAAACAGGGGACCAAGAGACCCAGTACTTC. Amino acids: CASRKTGDQETQYF.

The chain combines TRBV19 with TRBJ2-6; 8 nucleotides align to TRBD1. Germline V lookup: CDR1 LNHDA, CDR2 SQIVND (reference sequence). The CDR3 is 17 amino acids. V dropped 5 bases and J dropped 4; count of bases not matched to a gene: 10. The DNA of the CDR3 is TGTGCCAGTAGTTCCAGGGGGCAGATAGGAGGGGCCAACGTCCTGACTTTC. This gives the protein CASSSRGQIGGANVLTF.

The rearrangement joins TRBV7-6 to TRBJ2-2; 7 positions agree with TRBD1. V lost 0 bases, J lost 0 bases, and 7 bases stayed unmatched. Germline CDR1 and CDR2: SGHVS and FNYEAQ. CDR3 size: 18 residues. The DNA for the CDR3 is TGTGCCAGCAGCTTAGCGCGGGCAGGGGGTTCGAACACCGGGGAGCTGTTTTTT. Encoded protein: CASSLARAGGSNTGELFF.

The chain combines TRBV5-8 with TRBJ2-5, with D maybe TRBD2 (6 bases). Trimming stripped 4 bases from V and 1 base from J, with 17 bases between. This CDR3 contains 16 residues. Germline CDR1 reads SGHTS; CDR2 reads YDEGEE. The CDR3 region has the DNA TGTGCCAGCAGCCGCGAACTAGCTAACCTCCAAGAGACCCAGTACTTC. It codes for CASSRELANLQETQYF.

This clone was recorded a few times. The chain is built from TRBV7-9 and TRBJ1-1; D is unclear. The germline V gene has CDR1 SEHNR and CDR2 FQNEAQ (reference sequence). This CDR3 is 12 amino acids long. The V end was cut by 1 base, the J end by 6 bases, with 6 bases between. Here the CDR3 reads CASSLGVPEAFF. The CDR3 DNA reads TGTGCCAGCAGCTTAGGCGTCCCTGAAGCTTTCTTT.